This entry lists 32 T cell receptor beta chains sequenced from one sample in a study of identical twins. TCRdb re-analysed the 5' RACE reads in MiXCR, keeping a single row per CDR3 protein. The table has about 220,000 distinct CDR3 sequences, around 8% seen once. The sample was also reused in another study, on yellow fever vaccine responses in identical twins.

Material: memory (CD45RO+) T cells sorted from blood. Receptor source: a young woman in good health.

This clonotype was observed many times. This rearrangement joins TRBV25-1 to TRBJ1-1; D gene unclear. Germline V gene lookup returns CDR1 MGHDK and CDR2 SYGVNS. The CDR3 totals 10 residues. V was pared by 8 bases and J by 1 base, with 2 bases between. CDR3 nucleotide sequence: TGTGCCAGCCAGAACACTGAAGCTTTCTTT. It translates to CASQNTEAFF.

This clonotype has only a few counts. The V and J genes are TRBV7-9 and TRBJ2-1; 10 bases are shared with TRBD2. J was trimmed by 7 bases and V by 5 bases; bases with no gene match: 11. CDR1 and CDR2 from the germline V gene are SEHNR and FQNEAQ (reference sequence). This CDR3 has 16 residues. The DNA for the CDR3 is TGTGCCAGCAGCCGCGCCGGGACTAGCGTCATGAATGAGCAGTTCTTC. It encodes CASSRAGTSVMNEQFF.

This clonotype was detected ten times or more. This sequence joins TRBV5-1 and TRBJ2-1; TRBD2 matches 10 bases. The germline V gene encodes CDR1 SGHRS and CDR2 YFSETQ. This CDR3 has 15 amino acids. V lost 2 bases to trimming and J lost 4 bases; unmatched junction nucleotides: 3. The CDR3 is CASSLSAGGYNEQFF. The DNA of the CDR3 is TGCGCCAGCAGCTTATCAGCGGGAGGGTACAATGAGCAGTTCTTC.

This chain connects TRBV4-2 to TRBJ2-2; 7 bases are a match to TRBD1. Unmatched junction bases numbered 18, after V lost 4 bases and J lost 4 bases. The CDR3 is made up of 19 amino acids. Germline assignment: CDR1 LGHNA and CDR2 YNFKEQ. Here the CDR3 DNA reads TGTGCCAGCAGCCTGCATCCCTTTGTGCGACAGGGTTCCACCGGGGAGCTGTTTTTT. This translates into CASSLHPFVRQGSTGELFF.

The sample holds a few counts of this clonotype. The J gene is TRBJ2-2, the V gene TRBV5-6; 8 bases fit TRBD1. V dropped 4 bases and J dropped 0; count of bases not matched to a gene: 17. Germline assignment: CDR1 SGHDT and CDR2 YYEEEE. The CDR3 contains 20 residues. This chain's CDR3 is CASSSLLGTGKNANTGELFF. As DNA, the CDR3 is TGTGCCAGCAGCAGCTTATTGGGGACAGGCAAGAACGCGAACACCGGGGAGCTGTTTTTT.

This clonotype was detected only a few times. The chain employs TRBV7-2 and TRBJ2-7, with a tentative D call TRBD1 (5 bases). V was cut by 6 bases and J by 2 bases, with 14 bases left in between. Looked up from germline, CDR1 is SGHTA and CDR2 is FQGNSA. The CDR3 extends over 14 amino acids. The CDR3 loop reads CASSPSKGPYEQYF. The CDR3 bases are TGTGCCAGCAGTCCAAGCAAGGGGCCCTACGAGCAGTACTTC.

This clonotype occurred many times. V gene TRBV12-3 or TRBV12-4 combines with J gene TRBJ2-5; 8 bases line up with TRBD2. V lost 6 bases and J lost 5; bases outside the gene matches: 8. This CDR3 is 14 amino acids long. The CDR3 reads CASSPGGGLETQYF. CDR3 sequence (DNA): TGTGCCAGCAGCCCGGGGGGGGGCCTGGAGACCCAGTACTTC.

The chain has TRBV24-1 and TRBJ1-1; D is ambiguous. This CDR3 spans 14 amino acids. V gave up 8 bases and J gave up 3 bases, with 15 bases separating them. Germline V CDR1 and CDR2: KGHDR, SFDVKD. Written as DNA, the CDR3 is TGTGCCACCACCGAGGTTCCGGGCGACACTGAAGCTTTCTTT. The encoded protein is CATTEVPGDTEAFF.

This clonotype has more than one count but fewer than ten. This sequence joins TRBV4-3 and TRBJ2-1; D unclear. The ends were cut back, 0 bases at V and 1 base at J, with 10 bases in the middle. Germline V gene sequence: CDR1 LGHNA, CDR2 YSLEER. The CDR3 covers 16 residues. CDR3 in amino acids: CASSQDRARSYNEQFF. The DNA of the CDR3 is TGCGCCAGCAGCCAAGATCGGGCGAGGTCCTACAATGAGCAGTTCTTC.

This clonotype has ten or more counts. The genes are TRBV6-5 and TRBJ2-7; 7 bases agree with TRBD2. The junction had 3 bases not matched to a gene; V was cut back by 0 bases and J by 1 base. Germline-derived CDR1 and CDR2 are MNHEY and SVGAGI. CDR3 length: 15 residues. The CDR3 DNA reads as TGTGCCAGCAGTTACTCGCTAGCGGCTTCCTACGAGCAGTACTTC. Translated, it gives CASSYSLAASYEQYF.

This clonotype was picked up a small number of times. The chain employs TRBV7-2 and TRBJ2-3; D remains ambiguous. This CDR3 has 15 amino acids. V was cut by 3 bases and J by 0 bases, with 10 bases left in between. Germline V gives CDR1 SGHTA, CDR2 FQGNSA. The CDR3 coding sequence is TGTGCCAGCAGCTTCGGACGCCTTAGCACAGATACGCAGTATTTT. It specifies CASSFGRLSTDTQYF. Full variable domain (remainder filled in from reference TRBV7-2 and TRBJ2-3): GAGVSQSPSNKVTEKGKDVELRCDPISGHTALYWYRQSLGQGLEFLIYFQGNSAPDKSGLPSDRFSAERTGGSVSTLTIQRTQQEDSAVYLCASSFGRLSTDTQYFGPGTRLTVL.

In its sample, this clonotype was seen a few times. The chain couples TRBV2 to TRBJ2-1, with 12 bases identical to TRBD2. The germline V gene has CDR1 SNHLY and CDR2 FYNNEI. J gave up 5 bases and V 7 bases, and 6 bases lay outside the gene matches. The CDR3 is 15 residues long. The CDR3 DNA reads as TGTGCCAGCATTGCGACTAGCGGGGGACACAATGAGCAGTTCTTC. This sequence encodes CASIATSGGHNEQFF.

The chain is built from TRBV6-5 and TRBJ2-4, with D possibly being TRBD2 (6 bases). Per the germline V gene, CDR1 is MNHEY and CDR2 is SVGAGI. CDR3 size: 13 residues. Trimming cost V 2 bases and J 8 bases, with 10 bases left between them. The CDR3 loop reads CASSYGGSDIQYF. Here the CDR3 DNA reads TGTGCCAGCAGTTACGGGGGGAGCGACATTCAGTACTTC.

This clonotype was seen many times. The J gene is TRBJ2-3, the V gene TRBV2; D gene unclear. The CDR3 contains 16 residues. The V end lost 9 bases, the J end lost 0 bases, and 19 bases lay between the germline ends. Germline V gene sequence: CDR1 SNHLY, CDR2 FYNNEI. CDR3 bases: TGTGCCAGGACTTCAGTTCTACAAGATAGCACAGATACGCAGTATTTT. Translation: CARTSVLQDSTDTQYF.

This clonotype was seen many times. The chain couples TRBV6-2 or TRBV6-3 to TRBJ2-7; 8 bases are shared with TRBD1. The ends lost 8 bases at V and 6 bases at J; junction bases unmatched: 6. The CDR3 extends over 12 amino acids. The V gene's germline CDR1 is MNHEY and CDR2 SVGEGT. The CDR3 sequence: CASRTGKGEQYF. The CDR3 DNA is TGTGCCAGCCGGACAGGGAAAGGCGAGCAGTACTTC.

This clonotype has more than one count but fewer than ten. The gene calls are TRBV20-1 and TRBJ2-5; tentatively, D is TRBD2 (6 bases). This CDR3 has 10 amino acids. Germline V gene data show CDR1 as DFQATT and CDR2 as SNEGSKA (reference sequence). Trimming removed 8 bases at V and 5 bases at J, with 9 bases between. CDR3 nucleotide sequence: TGCAGTTGCCGGGGGGAGACCCAGTACTTC. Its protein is CSCRGETQYF.

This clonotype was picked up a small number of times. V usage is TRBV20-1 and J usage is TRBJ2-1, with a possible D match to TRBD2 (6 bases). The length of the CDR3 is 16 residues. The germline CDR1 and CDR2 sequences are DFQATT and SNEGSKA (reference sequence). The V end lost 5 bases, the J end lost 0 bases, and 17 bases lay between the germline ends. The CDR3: CSAESPLSGSYNEQFF. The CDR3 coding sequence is TGCAGTGCTGAGAGCCCACTTAGCGGCTCCTACAATGAGCAGTTCTTC.

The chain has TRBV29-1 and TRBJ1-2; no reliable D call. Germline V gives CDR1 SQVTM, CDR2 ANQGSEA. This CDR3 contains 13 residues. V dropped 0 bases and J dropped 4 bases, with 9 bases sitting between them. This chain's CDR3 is CSVEDHLGYGYTF. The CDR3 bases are TGCAGCGTTGAAGATCACTTGGGCTATGGCTACACCTTC.

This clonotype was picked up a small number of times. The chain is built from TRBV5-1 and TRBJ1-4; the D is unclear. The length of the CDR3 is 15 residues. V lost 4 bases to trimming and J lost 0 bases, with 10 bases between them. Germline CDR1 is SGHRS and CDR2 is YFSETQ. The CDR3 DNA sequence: TGCGCCAGCAGCCTTCAAAGCCCAACTAATGAAAAACTGTTTTTT. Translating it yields CASSLQSPTNEKLFF.

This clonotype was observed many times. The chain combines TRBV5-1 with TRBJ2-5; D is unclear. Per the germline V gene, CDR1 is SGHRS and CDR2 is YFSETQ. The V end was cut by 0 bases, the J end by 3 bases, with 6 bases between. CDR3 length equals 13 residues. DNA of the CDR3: TGCGCCAGCAGCTTGGGGAGCAAAGAGACCCAGTACTTC. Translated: CASSLGSKETQYF.

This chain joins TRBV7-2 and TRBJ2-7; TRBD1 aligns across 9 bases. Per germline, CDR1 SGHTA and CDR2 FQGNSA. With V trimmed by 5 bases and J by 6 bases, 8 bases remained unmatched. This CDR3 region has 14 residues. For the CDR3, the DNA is TGTGCCAGCAGCACAGGGGGCGCAAGGAGCGAGCAGTACTTC. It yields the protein CASSTGGARSEQYF.

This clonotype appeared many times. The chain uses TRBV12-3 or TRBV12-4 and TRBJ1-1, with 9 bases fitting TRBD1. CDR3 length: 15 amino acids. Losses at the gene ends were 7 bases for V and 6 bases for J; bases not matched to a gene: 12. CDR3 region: CASMLYDRGAPEAFF. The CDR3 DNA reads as TGTGCCAGCATGCTATACGACAGGGGGGCCCCTGAAGCTTTCTTT.

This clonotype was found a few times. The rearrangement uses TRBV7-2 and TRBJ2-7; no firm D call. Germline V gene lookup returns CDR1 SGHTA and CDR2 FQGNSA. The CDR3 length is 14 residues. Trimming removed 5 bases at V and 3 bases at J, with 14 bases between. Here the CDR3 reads CASSTRSFNYEQYF. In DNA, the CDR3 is TGTGCCAGCAGCACCAGGAGTTTCAACTACGAGCAGTACTTC.

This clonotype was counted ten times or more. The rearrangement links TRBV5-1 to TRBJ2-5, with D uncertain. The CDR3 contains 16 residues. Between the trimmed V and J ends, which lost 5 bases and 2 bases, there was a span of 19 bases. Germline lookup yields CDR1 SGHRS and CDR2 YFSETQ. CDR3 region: CASRNLAVALQETQYF. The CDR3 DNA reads TGCGCCAGCAGGAACCTGGCGGTAGCTCTACAAGAGACCCAGTACTTC.

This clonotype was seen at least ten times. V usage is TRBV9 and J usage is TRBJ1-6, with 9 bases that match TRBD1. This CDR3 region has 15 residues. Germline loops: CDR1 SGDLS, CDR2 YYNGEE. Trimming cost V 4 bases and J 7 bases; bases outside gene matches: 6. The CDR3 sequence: CASSSGDRANSPLHF. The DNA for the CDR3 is TGTGCCAGCAGCTCAGGGGACAGGGCCAATTCACCCCTCCACTTT.

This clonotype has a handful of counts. The CDR3 sequence is CASSSAGTAGELFF. The DNA of the CDR3 is TGTGCCAGCAGCTCTGCCGGGACAGCCGGGGAGCTGTTTTTT. The V and J genes are TRBV7-9 and TRBJ2-2; TRBD1 agrees at 7 bases. CDR1 SEHNR and CDR2 FQNEAQ come from the germline V gene (reference sequence). With V trimmed by 4 bases and J by 6 bases, 5 bases remained unmatched. The CDR3 runs to 14 residues.

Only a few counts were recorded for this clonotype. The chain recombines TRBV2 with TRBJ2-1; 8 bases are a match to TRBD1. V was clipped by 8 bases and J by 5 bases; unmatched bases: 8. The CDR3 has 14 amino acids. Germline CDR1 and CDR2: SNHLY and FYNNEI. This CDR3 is CASSLRDRNNEQFF. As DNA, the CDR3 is TGTGCCAGCTCCCTACGGGACAGGAACAATGAGCAGTTCTTC.

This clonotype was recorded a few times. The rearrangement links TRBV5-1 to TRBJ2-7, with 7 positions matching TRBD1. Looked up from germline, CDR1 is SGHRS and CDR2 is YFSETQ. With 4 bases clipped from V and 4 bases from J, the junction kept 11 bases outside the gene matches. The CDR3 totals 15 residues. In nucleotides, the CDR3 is TGCGCCAGCAGCCAGCCGGGACAGAATTTATACGAGCAGTACTTC. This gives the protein CASSQPGQNLYEQYF. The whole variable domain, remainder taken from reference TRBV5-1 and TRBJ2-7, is KAGVTQTPRYLIKTRGQQVTLSCSPISGHRSVSWYQQTPGQGLQFLFEYFSETQRNKGNFPGRFSGRQFSNSRSEMNVSTLELGDSALYLCASSQPGQNLYEQYFGPGTRLTVT.

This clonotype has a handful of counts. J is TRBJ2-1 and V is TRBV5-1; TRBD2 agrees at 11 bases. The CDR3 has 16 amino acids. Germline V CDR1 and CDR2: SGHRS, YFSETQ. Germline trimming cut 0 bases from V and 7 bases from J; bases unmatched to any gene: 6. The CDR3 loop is CASSLEASGGWNEQFF. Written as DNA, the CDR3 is TGCGCCAGCAGCTTGGAAGCTAGCGGGGGGTGGAATGAGCAGTTCTTC.

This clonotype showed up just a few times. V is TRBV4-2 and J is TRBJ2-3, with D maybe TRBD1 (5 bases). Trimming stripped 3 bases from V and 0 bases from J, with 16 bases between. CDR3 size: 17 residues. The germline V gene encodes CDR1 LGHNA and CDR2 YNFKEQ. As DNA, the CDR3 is TGTGCCAGCAGCCAGACGGGTTCAAGGGGAAGCACAGATACGCAGTATTTT. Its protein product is CASSQTGSRGSTDTQYF.

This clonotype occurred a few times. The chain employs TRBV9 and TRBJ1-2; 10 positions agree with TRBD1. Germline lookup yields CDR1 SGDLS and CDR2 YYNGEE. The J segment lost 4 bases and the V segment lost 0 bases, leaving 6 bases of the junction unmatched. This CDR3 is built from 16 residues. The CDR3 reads CASSVGGQGLLYGYTF. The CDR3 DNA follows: TGTGCCAGCAGCGTAGGGGGACAGGGGTTGCTCTATGGCTACACCTTC. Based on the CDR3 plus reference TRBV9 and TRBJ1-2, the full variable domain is DSGVTQTPKHLITATGQRVTLRCSPRSGDLSVYWYQQSLDQGLQFLIQYYNGEERAKGNILERFSAQQFPDLHSELNLSSLELGDSALYFCASSVGGQGLLYGYTFGSGTRLTVV.

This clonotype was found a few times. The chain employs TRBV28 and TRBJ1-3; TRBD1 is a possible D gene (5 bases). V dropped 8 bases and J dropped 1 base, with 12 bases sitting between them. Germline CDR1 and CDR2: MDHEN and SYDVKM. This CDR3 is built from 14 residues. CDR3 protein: CASWSGGSGNTIYF. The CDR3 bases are TGTGCCAGCTGGTCGGGGGGGTCTGGAAACACCATATATTTT.